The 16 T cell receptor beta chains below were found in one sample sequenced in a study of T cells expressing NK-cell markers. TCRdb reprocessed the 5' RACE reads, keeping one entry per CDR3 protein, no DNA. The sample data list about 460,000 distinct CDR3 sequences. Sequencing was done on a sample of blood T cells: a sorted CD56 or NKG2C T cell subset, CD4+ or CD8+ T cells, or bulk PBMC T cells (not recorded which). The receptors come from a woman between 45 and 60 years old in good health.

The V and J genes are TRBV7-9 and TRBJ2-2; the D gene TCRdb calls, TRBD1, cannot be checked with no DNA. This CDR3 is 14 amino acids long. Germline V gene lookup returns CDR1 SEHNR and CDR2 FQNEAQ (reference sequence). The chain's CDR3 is CAAASGGDTGELFF.

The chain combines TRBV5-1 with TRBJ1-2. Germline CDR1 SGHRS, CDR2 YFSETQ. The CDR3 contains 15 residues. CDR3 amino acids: CASSPVWGNDYGYTF.

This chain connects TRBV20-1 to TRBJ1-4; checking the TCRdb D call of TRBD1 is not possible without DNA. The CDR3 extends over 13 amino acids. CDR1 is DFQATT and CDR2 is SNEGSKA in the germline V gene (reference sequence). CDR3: CSAALRGGEKLFF.

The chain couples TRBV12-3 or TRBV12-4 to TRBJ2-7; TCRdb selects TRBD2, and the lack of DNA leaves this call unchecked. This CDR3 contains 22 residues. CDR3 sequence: CASSSDLGGSGRARWRDYEQYF.

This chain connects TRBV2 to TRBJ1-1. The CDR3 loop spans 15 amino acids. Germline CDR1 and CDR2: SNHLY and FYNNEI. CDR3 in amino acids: CASSASDKRVDEAFF.

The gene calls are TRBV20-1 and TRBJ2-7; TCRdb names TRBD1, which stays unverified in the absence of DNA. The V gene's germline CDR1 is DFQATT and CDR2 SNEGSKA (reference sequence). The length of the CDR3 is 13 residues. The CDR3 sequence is CSASSGKGYEQYF.

CDR3 region: CASSLGLVVAEQYF. This chain links TRBV3-1 with TRBJ2-7; the TRBD2 assignment by TCRdb is unverifiable without DNA. Germline CDR1 is LGHDT and CDR2 is YNNKEL (reference sequence). CDR3 length: 14 amino acids.

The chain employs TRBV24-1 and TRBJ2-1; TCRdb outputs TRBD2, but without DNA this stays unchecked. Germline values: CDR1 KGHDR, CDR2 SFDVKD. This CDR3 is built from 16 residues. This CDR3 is CATSGTSGSSYNEQFF.

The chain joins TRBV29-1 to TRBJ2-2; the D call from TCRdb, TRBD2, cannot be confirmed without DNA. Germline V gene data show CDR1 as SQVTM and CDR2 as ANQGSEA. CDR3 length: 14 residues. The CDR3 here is CSAMDYPNTGELFF.

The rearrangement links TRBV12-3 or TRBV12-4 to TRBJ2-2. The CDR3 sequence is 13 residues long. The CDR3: CASSFQVGGELFF.

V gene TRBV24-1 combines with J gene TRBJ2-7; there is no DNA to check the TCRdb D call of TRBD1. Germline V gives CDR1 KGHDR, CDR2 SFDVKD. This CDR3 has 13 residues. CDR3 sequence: CATSQTGDYEQYF.

The CDR3 loop reads CSVNRIQGRWEKLFF. The genes are TRBV29-1 and TRBJ1-4; the TCRdb D gene call, TRBD1, has no DNA to confirm it. The V gene's germline CDR1 is SQVTM and CDR2 ANQGSEA. The CDR3 totals 15 residues.

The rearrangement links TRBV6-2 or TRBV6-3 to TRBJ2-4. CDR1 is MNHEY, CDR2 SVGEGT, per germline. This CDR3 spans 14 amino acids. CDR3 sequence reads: CASSYGILRNIQYF.

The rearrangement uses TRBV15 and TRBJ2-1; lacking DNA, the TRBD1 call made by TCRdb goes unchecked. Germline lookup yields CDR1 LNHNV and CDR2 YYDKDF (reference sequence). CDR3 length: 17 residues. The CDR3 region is CATSRVGGSWADNEQFF.

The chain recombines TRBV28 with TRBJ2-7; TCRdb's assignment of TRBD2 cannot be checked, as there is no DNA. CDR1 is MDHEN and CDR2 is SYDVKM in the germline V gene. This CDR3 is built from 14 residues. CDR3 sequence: CASNTPRANYEQYF.

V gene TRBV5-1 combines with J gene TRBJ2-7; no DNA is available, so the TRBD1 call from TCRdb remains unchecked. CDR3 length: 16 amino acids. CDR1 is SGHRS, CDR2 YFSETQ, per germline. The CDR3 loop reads CASSSDPGRSSYEQYF.